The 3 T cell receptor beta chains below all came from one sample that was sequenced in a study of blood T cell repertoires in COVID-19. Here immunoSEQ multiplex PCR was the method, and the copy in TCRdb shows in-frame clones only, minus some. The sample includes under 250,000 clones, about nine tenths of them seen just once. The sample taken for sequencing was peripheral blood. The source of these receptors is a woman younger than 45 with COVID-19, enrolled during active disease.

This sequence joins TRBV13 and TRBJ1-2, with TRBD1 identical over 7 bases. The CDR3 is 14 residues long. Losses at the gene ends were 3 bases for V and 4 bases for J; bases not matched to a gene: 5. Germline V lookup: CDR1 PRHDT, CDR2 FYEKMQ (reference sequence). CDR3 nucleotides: TGTGCCAGCAGCTTGAGAGCAGGGGGCTATGGCTACACCTTC. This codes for CASSLRAGGYGYTF.

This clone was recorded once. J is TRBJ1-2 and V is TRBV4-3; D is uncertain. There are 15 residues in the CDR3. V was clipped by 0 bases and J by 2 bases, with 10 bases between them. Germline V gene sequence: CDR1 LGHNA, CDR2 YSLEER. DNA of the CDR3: TGCGCCAGCAGCCAAGAGGTTTCAACAAACTATGGCTACACCTTC. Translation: CASSQEVSTNYGYTF.

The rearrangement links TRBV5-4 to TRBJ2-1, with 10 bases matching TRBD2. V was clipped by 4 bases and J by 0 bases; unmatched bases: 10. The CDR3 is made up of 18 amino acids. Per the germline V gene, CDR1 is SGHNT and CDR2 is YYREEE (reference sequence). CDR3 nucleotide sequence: TGTGCCAGCAGCCCCGGGACTAGCGCCCTGAGCTCCTACAATGAGCAGTTCTTC. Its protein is CASSPGTSALSSYNEQFF. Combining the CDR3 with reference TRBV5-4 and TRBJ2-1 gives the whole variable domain ETGVTQSPTHLIKTRGQQVTLRCSSQSGHNTVSWYQQALGQGPQFIFQYYREEENGRGNFPPRFSGLQFPNYSSELNVNALELDDSALYLCASSPGTSALSSYNEQFFGPGTRLTVL.